This is a list of T cell receptor beta chains from one sample in a study of T cell changes during pregnancy in multiple sclerosis. The protocol was immunoSEQ multiplex PCR, while the TCRdb copy is restricted to in-frame clones and leaves out a portion. The sample lists about 61,000 clones, around 89% occurring once. The sequencing used peripheral blood, collected in the first trimester of pregnancy. The receptors derive from a female donor in good health, enrolled as a control in a pregnancy study. CDR3s include the opening cysteine and the closing phenylalanine or tryptophan. The D gene is left open where the match is weak. Size tells how often a clone was seen (once, few, many) or the class of an expanded clone, and some rows leave it out.

d_gene: TRBD2
abundance: once
j_gene: TRBJ2-3
v_gene: TRBV25-1
CDR3aa: CASSTTSGDSDTQYF
CDR3nt: TGTGCCAGCAGTACGACTAGCGGGGATTCAGATACGCAGTATTTT

d_gene: .
abundance: once
j_gene: TRBJ2-1
v_gene: TRBV2
CDR3aa: CASSLVRGSYNEQFF
CDR3nt: TGTGCCAGCAGCCTAGTTAGGGGATCCTACAATGAGCAGTTCTTC

d_gene: TRBD2
abundance: .
j_gene: TRBJ2-7
v_gene: TRBV6-6
CDR3aa: CASSLPLTGGSYEQYF
CDR3nt: TGTGCCAGCAGTTTACCCTTGACGGGGGGTTCCTACGAGCAGTACTTC

d_gene: .
abundance: .
j_gene: TRBJ1-6
v_gene: TRBV19
CDR3aa: CASSIRTGNSPLHF
CDR3nt: TGTGCCAGTAGTATCCGGACGGGGAATTCACCCCTCCACTTT

d_gene: TRBD1
abundance: .
j_gene: TRBJ1-6
v_gene: TRBV9
CDR3aa: CASSIRQGDNSPLHF
CDR3nt: TGTGCCAGCAGCATACGACAGGGAGATAATTCACCCCTCCACTTT

d_gene: .
abundance: .
j_gene: TRBJ2-7
v_gene: TRBV23-1
CDR3aa: CASSQSLQRTDYEQYF
CDR3nt: TGCGCCAGCAGTCAATCGCTGCAGAGGACAGACTACGAGCAGTACTTC

d_gene: TRBD1
abundance: .
j_gene: TRBJ1-2
v_gene: TRBV18
CDR3aa: CASSAGQGGPYGYTF
CDR3nt: TGTGCCAGCTCGGCGGGACAGGGGGGGCCCTATGGCTACACCTTC

d_gene: .
abundance: .
j_gene: TRBJ1-1
v_gene: TRBV11-2
CDR3aa: CASSLEGGSGTEAFF
CDR3nt: TGTGCCAGCAGCTTAGAGGGGGGGTCAGGCACTGAAGCTTTCTTT

d_gene: .
abundance: .
j_gene: TRBJ2-1
v_gene: TRBV2
CDR3aa: CASSDENFNEQFF
CDR3nt: TGTGCCAGCAGTGATGAGAACTTCAATGAGCAGTTCTTC

d_gene: .
abundance: .
j_gene: TRBJ1-5
v_gene: TRBV4-1
CDR3aa: CASSQLQGSWGQPQHF
CDR3nt: TGCGCCAGCAGCCAGCTCCAGGGATCGTGGGGACAGCCCCAGCATTTT

d_gene: .
abundance: .
j_gene: TRBJ2-5
v_gene: TRBV5-1
CDR3aa: CASSRSETQYF
CDR3nt: TGCGCCAGCAGCCGTTCGGAGACCCAGTACTTC

d_gene: .
abundance: once
j_gene: TRBJ1-5
v_gene: TRBV19
CDR3aa: CASSPSVDQPQHF
CDR3nt: TGTGCCAGTAGCCCTTCTGTTGATCAGCCCCAGCATTTT

d_gene: .
abundance: .
j_gene: TRBJ1-1
v_gene: TRBV2
CDR3aa: CASRGGTEAFF
CDR3nt: TGTGCCAGCAGGGGGGGGACTGAAGCTTTCTTT

d_gene: .
abundance: .
j_gene: TRBJ2-7
v_gene: TRBV5-1
CDR3aa: CASSSELGNEQYF
CDR3nt: TGCGCCAGCAGCTCGGAACTAGGTAACGAGCAGTACTTC